This T cell receptor (beta chain) was recovered during a study of CD8 T cells in Susac syndrome. This CDR3 has 14 residues. CDR1 and CDR2 (germline): DFQATT, SNEGSKA (reference sequence). V was shortened by 6 bases and J by 4 bases, with 16 bases between the two germline ends. Random hexamers were used to reverse transcribe an amount of about 0.5 to 1 ug RNA. MiXCR, applied by TCRdb to the immunoSEQ multiplex PCR reads, yields one record per CDR3 protein. The repertoire includes some 130,000 distinct CDR3 sequences, just under 95% of them detected once, and approximately 0.17% sits in the top ten. Material for sequencing was CD8+ T cells from PBMCs. The TCR originated in a human donor with Susac syndrome. V gene TRBV20-1 combines with J gene TRBJ2-1; no definite D call. CDR3 amino acids: CSAIVRFPYNEQFF. The CDR3 DNA reads TGCAGTGCAATCGTGAGGTTCCCTTACAATGAGCAGTTCTTC.